The 3 T cell receptor beta chains given below trace back to one sample, sequenced in a study of blood T cell repertoires in COVID-19. Here immunoSEQ multiplex PCR was the method, and the copy in TCRdb shows in-frame clones only, minus some. The data hold some 99,000 clones, with 70% to 85% observed a single time. Sequencing was performed on peripheral blood. The receptor source for this set is an elderly woman with active or convalescent COVID-19.

The chain's CDR3 is CASSVGQGAETQYF. Here the CDR3 DNA reads TGTGCCAGCAGCGTAGGACAGGGGGCAGAGACCCAGTACTTC. V gene TRBV9 combines with J gene TRBJ2-5; 10 nucleotides match TRBD1. Germline V gives CDR1 SGDLS, CDR2 YYNGEE. The CDR3 length is 14 residues. The trim removed 0 bases at V and 4 bases at J, leaving 0 bases unmatched.

The V and J genes are TRBV5-1 and TRBJ2-1, with D possibly TRBD2 on 6 matching bases. The CDR3 runs to 17 residues. The V end lost 2 bases, the J end lost 0 bases, and 15 bases lay between the germline ends. CDR1 SGHRS and CDR2 YFSETQ come from the germline V gene. CDR3 sequence reads: CASSLRSGGSSYNEQFF. The CDR3 coding sequence is TGCGCCAGCAGCTTAAGATCCGGGGGAAGCTCCTACAATGAGCAGTTCTTC.

The chain is built from TRBV4-2 and TRBJ1-2, with D possibly matching TRBD1 (5 bases). CDR3 size: 18 residues. In germline, CDR1 is LGHNA, CDR2 YNFKEQ. Trimming cost V 0 bases and J 4 bases, with 21 bases left between them. This chain's CDR3 is CASSQDSYGSDSLYGYTF. CDR3 nucleotide sequence: TGTGCCAGCAGCCAAGATTCGTACGGTTCTGACAGTCTCTATGGCTACACCTTC.